Below, 21 T cell receptor beta chains from the same sample are listed, as sequenced in a study of T cells in Graves' hyperthyroidism and ophthalmopathy. Amplification targeted TCR beta CDR3 regions from RNA transcripts. The TCR CDR3 first-round RT-PCR relied on the HTBI primer set. TCRdb processed the multiplex PCR reads anew with MiXCR; each CDR3 protein has one entry. The sample lists 550,000 to 800,000 distinct CDR3 sequences; 17% were seen once. Sequencing was performed on blood. The origin of the receptors is a man aged 45-60 years with Graves' hyperthyroidism.

This clonotype was picked up many times. V usage is TRBV5-1 and J usage is TRBJ1-1; D remains unclear. With 0 bases removed from V and 0 bases from J, the gap between germline ends came to 9 bases. CDR1 is SGHRS and CDR2 is YFSETQ in the germline V gene. The CDR3 extends over 15 amino acids. DNA of the CDR3: TGCGCCAGCAGCTTGGAGCAAGGGATGAACACTGAAGCTTTCTTT. The encoded protein is CASSLEQGMNTEAFF.

This clonotype was seen only a few times. This chain joins TRBV6-5 and TRBJ1-1, with D unclear. The CDR3 length is 14 residues. Germline V gene sequence: CDR1 MNHEY, CDR2 SVGAGI. V dropped 3 bases and J dropped 6 bases, with 14 bases sitting between them. The CDR3 region has the DNA TGTGCCAGCAGTTATGACGCTGCTATGTCTGAAGCTTTCTTT. This gives the protein CASSYDAAMSEAFF.

This clonotype was observed at least ten times. This chain connects TRBV12-3 or TRBV12-4 to TRBJ2-3; 7 bases are a match to TRBD1. The V and J ends lost 7 bases and 0 bases, in that order; junction bases with no gene match: 4. The CDR3 has 14 residues. CDR3 nucleotide sequence: TGTGCCAGCACTTACAGGGGTAGCACAGATACGCAGTATTTT. Translated: CASTYRGSTDTQYF.

The J gene is TRBJ2-3, the V gene TRBV7-8, with TRBD2 identical over 7 bases. In germline, CDR1 is SGHVS, CDR2 FQNEAQ. The CDR3 is 16 residues long. The J segment lost 0 bases and the V segment lost 7 bases, leaving 10 bases of the junction unmatched. The CDR3 sequence is CASKWLPGGSTDTQYF. In nucleotides, the CDR3 is TGTGCCAGCAAGTGGCTACCGGGAGGTAGCACAGATACGCAGTATTTT.

The sample holds many counts of this clonotype. J is TRBJ1-4 and V is TRBV27, with 10 bases lining up with TRBD1. The CDR3 spans 15 residues. In germline, CDR1 is MNHEY, CDR2 SMNVEV (reference sequence). Trimming cost V 4 bases and J 8 bases; bases outside gene matches: 7. DNA of the CDR3: TGTGCCAGCAGTTCGCCGGGACAGGGGACGGAAAAACTGTTTTTT. Protein: CASSSPGQGTEKLFF.

This clonotype was seen at least ten times. The V and J genes are TRBV10-3 and TRBJ1-2; D is uncertain. This CDR3 has 14 residues. V dropped 9 bases and J dropped 3 bases, with 17 bases sitting between them. Germline CDR1 ENHRY, CDR2 SYGVKD. The CDR3 region has the DNA TGTGCCATAACGACCGGGTCCCGAGACTATGGCTACACCTTC. Residues: CAITTGSRDYGYTF.

This clonotype has just a few counts. The J gene is TRBJ1-1, the V gene TRBV6-1; D is undetermined. V was pared by 6 bases and J by 4 bases, with 15 bases between. The CDR3 loop spans 14 amino acids. Per the germline V gene, CDR1 is MNHNS and CDR2 is SASEGT. The CDR3 is CASSNDALTTEAFF. CDR3 in DNA: TGTGCCAGCAGCAACGACGCTCTGACCACTGAAGCTTTCTTT.

This clonotype was picked up many times. The chain is built from TRBV2 and TRBJ2-7; no firm D call. Trimming took 2 bases from V and 2 from J, leaving 10 bases between them. CDR3 length: 14 amino acids. Germline CDR1 reads SNHLY; CDR2 reads FYNNEI. The CDR3 spells CASSEIRQTYEQYF. DNA of the CDR3: TGTGCCAGCAGTGAAATTCGGCAGACCTACGAGCAGTACTTC.

The chain joins TRBV6-2 or TRBV6-3 to TRBJ2-5; D is possibly TRBD2 (5 bases). The CDR3 is made up of 17 amino acids. Per the germline V gene, CDR1 is MNHEY and CDR2 is SVGEGT. Trimming removed 5 bases from V and 0 bases from J, with 19 bases in between. The CDR3 loop reads CASSTRLPTLYQETQYF. For the CDR3, the DNA is TGTGCCAGCAGTACGCGACTACCTACCCTGTACCAAGAGACCCAGTACTTC.

This clonotype was found many times. The chain carries TRBV7-9 and TRBJ2-7; 8 bases are a match to TRBD2. The CDR3 sequence is 14 residues long. J lost 4 bases, V lost 4 bases, and 6 bases had no gene match. Germline lookup yields CDR1 SEHNR and CDR2 FQNEAQ (reference sequence). The CDR3 sequence is CASSSAPGGYEQYF. CDR3 in DNA: TGTGCCAGCAGCTCGGCACCGGGGGGGTACGAGCAGTACTTC.

This clonotype has only a few counts. The chain uses TRBV6-5 and TRBJ1-4; TRBD1 might be the D (5 bases). CDR1 is MNHEY and CDR2 is SVGAGI in the germline V gene. CDR3 length: 17 amino acids. The V end was cut by 2 bases, the J end by 2 bases, with 15 bases between. The CDR3 spells CASSYGGGSRTNEKLFF. CDR3 nucleotides: TGTGCCAGCAGTTACGGGGGAGGGTCTCGGACTAATGAAAAACTGTTTTTT.

This clonotype was observed many times. V usage is TRBV28 and J usage is TRBJ2-3, with no clear D. The CDR3 is made up of 17 amino acids. The V end lost 2 bases, the J end lost 3 bases, and 18 bases lay between the germline ends. Germline CDR1 and CDR2: MDHEN and SYDVKM. CDR3 bases: TGTGCCAGCAGTTTAAGTCCCCAATTAGACAAGACAGATACGCAGTATTTT. Protein: CASSLSPQLDKTDTQYF.

This clonotype was recorded many times. CDR3 nucleotides: TGTGCCAGCAGTGTGACAGGCGGATACGAGCAGTACTTC. Residues: CASSVTGGYEQYF. The chain carries TRBV2 and TRBJ2-7; D is possibly TRBD1 (6 bases). The CDR3 extends over 13 amino acids. Germline V gives CDR1 SNHLY, CDR2 FYNNEI. Between the trimmed V and J ends, which lost 4 bases and 4 bases, there was a span of 11 bases.

This clonotype came up many times. This chain links TRBV28 with TRBJ1-4; 8 nucleotides match TRBD1. Germline CDR1 MDHEN, CDR2 SYDVKM. V gave up 7 bases and J gave up 5 bases; unmatched junction bases: 15. The CDR3 runs to 17 residues. Written as DNA, the CDR3 is TGTGCCAGCAACATAGGCGGGCAGGGGGCACGGAATGAAAAACTGTTTTTT. It translates to CASNIGGQGARNEKLFF.

V usage is TRBV18 and J usage is TRBJ2-1; 9 bases are a match to TRBD1. Germline V gives CDR1 KGHSH, CDR2 LQKENI. The length of the CDR3 is 15 residues. V dropped 6 bases and J dropped 5; count of bases not matched to a gene: 8. The CDR3 region is CASSPGTGPNNEQFF. The CDR3 coding sequence is TGTGCCAGCTCCCCCGGGACAGGGCCTAACAATGAGCAGTTCTTC.

This clonotype was counted a few times. This chain connects TRBV29-1 to TRBJ2-5, with D tentatively TRBD2 (7 bases). Per germline, CDR1 SQVTM and CDR2 ANQGSEA. The CDR3 sequence is 13 residues long. Trimming left V 4 bases short and J 5 bases short, with 14 bases between. The CDR3 protein is CSVGRGGLETQYF. In DNA, the CDR3 is TGCAGCGTTGGTAGGGGGGGCCTGGAGACCCAGTACTTC.

Ten or more counts support this clonotype. The chain links TRBV28 to TRBJ2-3; D gene unclear. V lost 1 base and J 3 bases, leaving 2 bases between the germline ends. The CDR3 totals 12 residues. Germline CDR1 MDHEN, CDR2 SYDVKM. The CDR3 here is CASSLFTDTQYF. The CDR3 DNA is TGTGCCAGCAGTTTATTTACAGATACGCAGTATTTT.

At least ten counts were recorded for this clonotype. The chain links TRBV6-1 to TRBJ1-5; D unclear. The CDR3 is 13 amino acids. Per germline, CDR1 MNHNS and CDR2 SASEGT. The germline V and J ends were trimmed by 4 bases and 6 bases, with 10 bases remaining between them. The DNA of the CDR3 is TGTGCCAGCAGTGGTACTGGACCTCAGCCCCAGCATTTT. It specifies CASSGTGPQPQHF.

This clonotype occurred many times. CDR3 sequence: CASSPPLGTGSADTQYF. DNA for the CDR3: TGTGCCAGCAGTCCCCCCCTCGGGACAGGGAGTGCAGATACGCAGTATTTT. This sequence joins TRBV27 and TRBJ2-3, with 9 bases matching TRBD1. In germline, CDR1 is MNHEY, CDR2 SMNVEV (reference sequence). The CDR3 length is 17 residues. V dropped 5 bases and J dropped 4; count of bases not matched to a gene: 13.

This chain uses TRBV19 with TRBJ1-5; D gene unclear. Germline loops: CDR1 LNHDA, CDR2 SQIVND (reference sequence). The CDR3 is 14 amino acids. The CDR3 DNA follows: TGTGCGAAGGCGGTCGGAGTTCTCAATCAGCCCCAGCATTTT. Translation gives CAKAVGVLNQPQHF.

The V gene is TRBV27, the J gene TRBJ2-7; D gene ambiguous. The CDR3 sequence is 16 residues long. Trimming left V 3 bases short and J 0 bases short, with 15 bases between. Germline CDR1 is MNHEY and CDR2 is SMNVEV (reference sequence). The CDR3 DNA reads TGTGCCAGCAGTTTCTCCGATCAGGTGGCCTCCTACGAGCAGTACTTC. Amino acid sequence: CASSFSDQVASYEQYF.